Below, 17 T cell receptor beta chains from the same sample are listed, as sequenced in a study of blood T cell repertoires in COVID-19. TCRdb's table, derived via immunoSEQ multiplex PCR, lists solely in-frame clones and lacks some. The sample contains about 93,000 clones, roughly 80% of which appear only once. Sequenced sample: peripheral blood. These receptors were taken from a human donor in a cohort sampled during active COVID-19.

In this sample, this clone turned up many times. The V and J genes are TRBV5-6 and TRBJ1-4; 8 positions agree with TRBD1. The J segment lost 4 bases and the V segment lost 4 bases, leaving 6 bases of the junction unmatched. The CDR3 has 15 amino acids. Germline V CDR1 and CDR2: SGHDT, YYEEEE. Here the CDR3 reads CASSGGQEVNEKLFF. As DNA, the CDR3 is TGTGCCAGCAGCGGGGGACAGGAGGTTAATGAAAAACTGTTTTTT.

V usage is TRBV7-9 and J usage is TRBJ1-4, with D maybe TRBD1 (6 bases). V gave up 5 bases and J gave up 0 bases, with 13 bases separating them. Germline V CDR1 and CDR2: SEHNR, FQNEAQ (reference sequence). The CDR3 contains 16 residues. The CDR3 sequence is CASSPGQLATNEKLFF. CDR3 nucleotide sequence: TGTGCCAGCAGCCCCGGACAGCTTGCAACTAATGAAAAACTGTTTTTT.

The rearrangement links TRBV20-1 to TRBJ1-2; D is perhaps TRBD1 (6 bases). This CDR3 contains 11 residues. Germline CDR1 and CDR2: DFQATT and SNEGSKA (reference sequence). V shed 7 bases and J shed 4 bases, with 10 bases lying between them. CDR3 DNA sequence: TGCAGTGTAACACAGGGCTATGGCTACACCTTC. As protein: CSVTQGYGYTF.

This chain uses TRBV5-1 with TRBJ1-1; D remains ambiguous. Germline V gene data show CDR1 as SGHRS and CDR2 as YFSETQ. Trimming stripped 4 bases from V and 0 bases from J, with 7 bases between. The CDR3 has 13 amino acids. CDR3 bases: TGCGCCAGCAGCCCGACATTGAACACTGAAGCTTTCTTT. This codes for CASSPTLNTEAFF.

This clone was counted a few times. V is TRBV10-1 and J is TRBJ2-3, with TRBD2 as a possible D gene (5 bases). In germline, CDR1 is WNHNN, CDR2 SYGVQD (reference sequence). The V gene lost 3 bases and the J gene lost 7 bases, with 14 bases spanning the gap. The CDR3 runs to 14 residues. Written as DNA, the CDR3 is TGCGCCAGCAGTGAATGGCTGCCCGGGAATACGCAGTATTTT. Protein: CASSEWLPGNTQYF.

This clone was seen a handful of times. The J gene is TRBJ2-7, the V gene TRBV7-8, with 10 bases fitting TRBD1. CDR3 length equals 17 residues. The V gene end was trimmed by 4 bases and the J gene end by 0 bases; junction bases not matched to a gene: 9. CDR1 and CDR2 (germline): SGHVS, FQNEAQ. CDR3 loop: CASSYRDRGRSSYEQYF. The CDR3 coding sequence is TGTGCCAGCAGCTACCGGGACAGGGGTCGGAGCTCCTACGAGCAGTACTTC.

This clone showed up just once. This sequence joins TRBV5-1 and TRBJ2-5; 9 bases are a match to TRBD2. CDR3 length: 16 amino acids. Trimming cost V 0 bases and J 4 bases; bases outside gene matches: 7. Germline values: CDR1 SGHRS, CDR2 YFSETQ. Here the CDR3 DNA reads TGCGCCAGCAGCTTGGGGAACCGGCGGGGGGGAGAGACCCAGTACTTC. This translates into CASSLGNRRGGETQYF.

This chain connects TRBV24-1 to TRBJ2-5; 7 nucleotides line up with TRBD1. V lost 2 bases and J lost 4; bases outside the gene matches: 15. This CDR3 spans 18 amino acids. Germline V CDR1 and CDR2: KGHDR, SFDVKD. The CDR3 protein is CATSDSFDRQGSPETQYF. The CDR3 DNA reads TGTGCCACCAGTGATTCCTTTGACCGACAGGGTTCGCCAGAGACCCAGTACTTC.

V usage is TRBV9 and J usage is TRBJ1-4; a possible D gene is TRBD1 (6 bases). CDR3 length: 14 amino acids. The ends were cut back, 0 bases at V and 6 bases at J, with 9 bases in the middle. Germline CDR1 and CDR2: SGDLS and YYNGEE. This CDR3 reads CASSVGQEDEKLFF. The CDR3, as DNA: TGTGCCAGCAGCGTAGGACAGGAAGATGAAAAACTGTTTTTT.

This clone was detected only a few times. This chain uses TRBV6-1 with TRBJ1-6; D possibly corresponds to TRBD1 (6 bases). The CDR3 sequence is 19 residues long. Germline values: CDR1 MNHNS, CDR2 SASEGT. Deletions cut 1 base from V and 7 bases from J, with 23 bases between. CDR3 DNA sequence: TGTGCCAGCAGTGAAGAAGGGGGACCGCGGAGAATGCCAAATTCACCCCTCCACTTT. Translating it yields CASSEEGGPRRMPNSPLHF.

For the CDR3, the DNA is TGTGCCAGCTCACCTACAGGGTCAGGCGAGCAGTACTTC. It codes for CASSPTGSGEQYF. The chain carries TRBV18 and TRBJ2-7; perhaps TRBD1 as D (6 bases). Trimming took off 3 bases at V and 6 bases at J, with 12 bases between the two ends. CDR3 length: 13 amino acids. Germline loops: CDR1 KGHSH, CDR2 LQKENI.

The chain has TRBV5-1 and TRBJ2-4; TRBD1 agrees at 7 bases. The CDR3 spans 19 residues. Germline V gives CDR1 SGHRS, CDR2 YFSETQ. Trimming cost V 2 bases and J 2 bases; bases outside gene matches: 16. The CDR3 region has the DNA TGCGCCAGCAGCTTTGGAGGCCAAAACAGGGGACGAACCAAAAACATTCAGTACTTC. Translating gives CASSFGGQNRGRTKNIQYF.

The chain links TRBV6-5 to TRBJ1-6; D is ambiguous. The CDR3 extends over 14 amino acids. Trimming left V 3 bases short and J 7 bases short, with 10 bases between. Germline V gives CDR1 MNHEY, CDR2 SVGAGI. Here the CDR3 reads CASSYGSTNSPLHF. In DNA, the CDR3 is TGTGCCAGCAGTTATGGCAGTACCAATTCACCCCTCCACTTT.

CDR3 sequence reads: CASGERGRSDTQYF. CDR3 in DNA: TGTGCCAGCGGCGAGCGGGGACGTTCAGATACGCAGTATTTT. The chain links TRBV6-5 to TRBJ2-3; TRBD2 aligns across 7 bases. After removal of 8 bases from V and 4 bases from J, the junction contained 9 bases not matched to a gene. Per the germline V gene, CDR1 is MNHEY and CDR2 is SVGAGI. This CDR3 contains 14 residues.

V is TRBV19 and J is TRBJ2-3, with TRBD2 matching over 11 bases. Trimming took 4 bases from V and 10 from J; bases not matched to a gene: 10. This CDR3 region has 15 residues. The germline CDR1 and CDR2 sequences are LNHDA and SQIVND (reference sequence). As DNA, the CDR3 is TGTGCCAGTAGTACCTCTAGCGGGGGGAGGGGAGCGCAGTATTTT. As protein: CASSTSSGGRGAQYF.

This clone is a singleton in its sample. The rearrangement uses TRBV5-1 and TRBJ2-5; 9 bases match TRBD1. This CDR3 is 14 amino acids long. The germline V gene has CDR1 SGHRS and CDR2 YFSETQ. V dropped 1 base and J dropped 5; count of bases not matched to a gene: 3. The CDR3 loop is CASSLTGGSETQYF. CDR3 nucleotides: TGCGCCAGCAGCTTGACAGGGGGCTCGGAGACCCAGTACTTC.

This clone was seen just once. The chain joins TRBV28 to TRBJ2-3; D is undetermined. Trimming removed 4 bases at V and 3 bases at J, with 17 bases between. CDR1 and CDR2 (germline): MDHEN, SYDVKM. This CDR3 is 16 amino acids long. CDR3 residues: CASSSLVTRGTDTQYF. The DNA of the CDR3 is TGTGCCAGCAGTTCTCTCGTCACCCGAGGAACAGATACGCAGTATTTT.